The sequence of this TCR beta chain was determined in a study of T cells in Graves' hyperthyroidism and ophthalmopathy. Amplified TCR beta CDR3 regions came from RNA transcripts. RT-PCR in the first round (using the HTBI primer set) targeted the TCR CDR3. Using its own MiXCR run on the multiplex PCR reads, TCRdb lists one record per CDR3 protein. The data show around 400,000 distinct CDR3 sequences, approximately 14% seen once. Only a few counts were recorded for this clonotype. Germline V gives CDR1 SGDLS, CDR2 YYNGEE. The V end lost 2 bases, the J end lost 2 bases, and 4 bases lay between the germline ends. The CDR3 length is 12 residues. Uncontrolled infection, other autoimmune disease, pregnancy or lactation disqualified patients from enrolment.

The chain employs TRBV9 and TRBJ1-2, with no clear D. This sequence originates from an older woman with Graves' ophthalmopathy. The sequenced sample was blood. The CDR3 DNA follows: TGTGCCAGCAGCGTGGGGAACTATGGCTACACCTTC. Translated: CASSVGNYGYTF.